The 18 T cell receptor beta chains below come from one sample, sequenced in a study of cytomegalovirus exposure and HLA in healthy donors. PCR involved 60 Vbeta and 13 Jbeta primers. Clones were read by immunoSEQ multiplex PCR, and TCRdb kept only the in-frame ones, dropping some. The sample has fewer than 250,000 clones; 75% to 80% are singletons. Sample: PBMCs. The receptors were gathered from a woman in her twenties or thirties in good health and CMV-seropositive.

The chain uses TRBV14 and TRBJ1-2; TRBD1 agrees at 9 bases. The junction had 10 bases not matched to a gene; V was cut back by 5 bases and J by 6 bases. CDR1 is SGHDN and CDR2 is FVKESK in the germline V gene. There are 15 residues in the CDR3. DNA of the CDR3: TGTGCCAGCAGCGGCCGGGACAGGGAGAAACATGGCTACACCTTC. It translates to CASSGRDREKHGYTF.

The chain is built from TRBV10-1 and TRBJ1-4; 8 positions agree with TRBD1. CDR1 WNHNN and CDR2 SYGVQD come from the germline V gene (reference sequence). The CDR3 has 14 amino acids. The ends lost 8 bases at V and 4 bases at J; junction bases unmatched: 6. The CDR3 DNA sequence: TGCGCCAGCGATAAGGGACAGGATAATGAAAAACTGTTTTTT. Translating gives CASDKGQDNEKLFF.

This clone was counted only a few times. The chain uses TRBV6-6 and TRBJ2-1; TRBD1 aligns across 9 bases. After removal of 6 bases from V and 1 base from J, the junction contained 7 bases not matched to a gene. CDR1 and CDR2 (germline): MNHNY, SVGAGI (reference sequence). The CDR3 covers 16 residues. The CDR3 reads CASRTYRGRSYNEQFF. CDR3 coding DNA: TGTGCCAGCAGGACATACAGGGGGCGATCCTACAATGAGCAGTTCTTC.

The chain combines TRBV20-1 with TRBJ1-5; D gene ambiguous. Trimming stripped 8 bases from V and 4 bases from J, with 6 bases between. Per the germline V gene, CDR1 is DFQATT and CDR2 is SNEGSKA (reference sequence). There are 10 residues in the CDR3. The DNA of the CDR3 is TGCAGTCCAGATAATCAGCCCCAGCATTTT. Translating it yields CSPDNQPQHF.

CDR3 sequence: CASSYLTGRGTEAFF. The CDR3, as DNA: TGTGCCAGCAGTTACTTGACAGGGAGAGGCACTGAAGCTTTCTTT. The chain has TRBV6-6 and TRBJ1-1; 7 bases match TRBD1. CDR3 length: 15 amino acids. Per the germline V gene, CDR1 is MNHNY and CDR2 is SVGAGI (reference sequence). With 1 base clipped from V and 4 bases from J, the junction kept 6 bases outside the gene matches.

Concerning this clone itself: Its ends do not fully match the called genes, so a read error is possible. The chain couples TRBV7-7 to TRBJ2-1, with D possibly being TRBD2 (6 bases). Germline V gene lookup returns CDR1 SSHAT and CDR2 FNYEAQ (reference sequence). CDR3 length equals 15 residues. CDR3 region: CASSRSMGGTNEQFF. CDR3 bases: TGTGCTAGCAGCCGAAGTATGGGGGGTACCAATGAGCAGTTCTTC. The full variable domain, rest sourced from reference TRBV7-7 and TRBJ2-1, is GAGVSQSPRYKVTKRGQDVTLRCDPISSHATLYWYQQALGQGPEFLTYFNYEAQPDKSGLPSDRFSAERPEGSISTLTIQRTEQRDSAMYRCASSRSMGGTNEQFFGPGTRLTVL.

The chain carries TRBV6-6 and TRBJ2-3, with D perhaps TRBD1 (5 bases). The V end lost 5 bases, the J end lost 5 bases, and 17 bases lay between the germline ends. The CDR3 sequence is 15 residues long. Germline lookup yields CDR1 MNHNY and CDR2 SVGAGI (reference sequence). For the CDR3, the DNA is TGTGCCAGCAGTGCGACAGCAGACTCCCAAGATACGCAGTATTTT. It is translated as CASSATADSQDTQYF.

CDR3 nucleotides: TGTGCCAGCACCAAGACGGCGGGGGGCTCCTACGAGCAGTACTTC. Amino acids: CASTKTAGGSYEQYF. The J gene is TRBJ2-7, the V gene TRBV13, with TRBD2 matching over 8 bases. Losses at the gene ends were 7 bases for V and 0 bases for J; bases not matched to a gene: 8. CDR1 and CDR2 from the germline V gene are PRHDT and FYEKMQ (reference sequence). The CDR3 extends over 15 amino acids.

The chain recombines TRBV28 with TRBJ1-6; D is unresolved. With 9 bases removed from V and 5 bases from J, the gap between germline ends came to 14 bases. The CDR3 is 14 residues long. Per the germline V gene, CDR1 is MDHEN and CDR2 is SYDVKM. The CDR3 loop is CASRLSEDNSPLHF. CDR3 coding DNA: TGTGCCAGTAGACTGTCAGAAGATAATTCACCCCTCCACTTT.

The CDR3 DNA sequence: TGTGCCAGCTCACCGCCGACAGGGGATTACAATGAGCAGTTCTTC. It yields the protein CASSPPTGDYNEQFF. V usage is TRBV18 and J usage is TRBJ2-1; 8 bases match TRBD1. The germline V gene encodes CDR1 KGHSH and CDR2 LQKENI. The V gene end was trimmed by 3 bases and the J gene end by 4 bases; junction bases not matched to a gene: 5. This CDR3 contains 15 residues.

The chain is built from TRBV11-3 and TRBJ2-1; 7 positions agree with TRBD2. This CDR3 spans 15 amino acids. V gave up 2 bases and J gave up 6 bases; unmatched junction bases: 7. Looked up from germline, CDR1 is SGHNT and CDR2 is YENEEA. Written as DNA, the CDR3 is TGTGCCAGCAGCTTAAGGATAGCGGGCTCCAATGAGCAGTTCTTC. Its protein product is CASSLRIAGSNEQFF.

The genes are TRBV6-1 and TRBJ1-6; possibly TRBD1 for D (5 bases). The CDR3 totals 15 residues. Germline V CDR1 and CDR2: MNHNS, SASEGT. Trimming left V 5 bases short and J 2 bases short, with 10 bases between. CDR3 sequence: CASSSRTTYNSPLHF. The CDR3 DNA reads TGTGCCAGCAGTTCAAGGACAACCTATAATTCACCCCTCCACTTT.

The chain employs TRBV5-1 and TRBJ2-2; TRBD1 might be the D (6 bases). The V end was cut by 4 bases, the J end by 3 bases, with 10 bases between. CDR1 and CDR2 from the germline V gene are SGHRS and YFSETQ. CDR3 length equals 14 residues. CDR3 region: CASSRDTYTGELFF. Written as DNA, the CDR3 is TGCGCCAGCAGCAGGGACACTTACACCGGGGAGCTGTTTTTT.

V and J are TRBV5-4 and TRBJ2-7; 9 bases fit TRBD1. V lost 3 bases to trimming and J lost 3 bases; unmatched junction nucleotides: 13. From germline, CDR1 is SGHNT and CDR2 YYREEE (reference sequence). CDR3 length: 17 residues. The CDR3 DNA sequence: TGTGCCAGCAGCTCCGGCACACAGGGGGCCTTTCTCTACGAGCAGTACTTC. Protein sequence: CASSSGTQGAFLYEQYF. Looking up the rest from reference TRBV5-4 and TRBJ2-7 gives the full variable domain: ETGVTQSPTHLIKTRGQQVTLRCSSQSGHNTVSWYQQALGQGPQFIFQYYREEENGRGNFPPRFSGLQFPNYSSELNVNALELDDSALYLCASSSGTQGAFLYEQYFGPGTRLTVT.

The sample holds one count of this clone. The V call is TRBV4-1, the J call TRBJ2-7; unclear D gene. V was clipped by 0 bases and J by 6 bases, with 6 bases between them. The CDR3 totals 12 residues. CDR1 and CDR2 from the germline V gene are MGHRA and YSYEKL. DNA for the CDR3: TGCGCCAGCAGCCAAGATCTCGTCGAGCAGTACTTC. It specifies CASSQDLVEQYF.

The chain uses TRBV5-4 and TRBJ1-2, with D possibly being TRBD1 (6 bases). V was pared by 0 bases and J by 3 bases, with 15 bases between. Germline CDR1 SGHNT, CDR2 YYREEE (reference sequence). The CDR3 has 16 amino acids. CDR3 amino acids: CASSLGQGRRDYGYTF. In DNA form, the CDR3 reads TGTGCCAGCAGCTTGGGTCAGGGGCGAAGGGACTATGGCTACACCTTC.

This chain uses TRBV6-1 with TRBJ2-7, with a possible D match to TRBD1 (5 bases). CDR3 length equals 14 residues. Per germline, CDR1 MNHNS and CDR2 SASEGT. The V end was cut by 1 base, the J end by 1 base, with 8 bases between. The CDR3 here is CASSEGPGSYEQYF. Written as DNA, the CDR3 is TGTGCCAGCAGTGAAGGCCCAGGGTCCTACGAGCAGTACTTC.

This clone has only a few counts. This chain links TRBV5-1 with TRBJ2-4; 8 nucleotides align to TRBD1. V gave up 3 bases and J gave up 9 bases; unmatched junction bases: 2. Germline CDR1 is SGHRS and CDR2 is YFSETQ. This CDR3 is 12 amino acids long. This CDR3 reads CASSYGQGIQYF. CDR3 nucleotides: TGCGCCAGCAGCTACGGACAGGGCATTCAGTACTTC.